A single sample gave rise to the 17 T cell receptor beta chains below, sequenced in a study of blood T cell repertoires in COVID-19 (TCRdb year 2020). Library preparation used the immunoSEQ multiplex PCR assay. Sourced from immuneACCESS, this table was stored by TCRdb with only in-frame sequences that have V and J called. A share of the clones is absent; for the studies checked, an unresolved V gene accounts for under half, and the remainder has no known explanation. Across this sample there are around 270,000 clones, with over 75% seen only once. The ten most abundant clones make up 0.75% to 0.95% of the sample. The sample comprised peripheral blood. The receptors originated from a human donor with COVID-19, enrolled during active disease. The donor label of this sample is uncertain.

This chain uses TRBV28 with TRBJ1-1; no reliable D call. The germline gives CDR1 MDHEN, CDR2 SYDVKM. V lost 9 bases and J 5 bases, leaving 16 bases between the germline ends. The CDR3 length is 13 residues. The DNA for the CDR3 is TGTGCCAGTACGAAGCCGGGGAGGACTGAAGCTTTCTTT. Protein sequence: CASTKPGRTEAFF.

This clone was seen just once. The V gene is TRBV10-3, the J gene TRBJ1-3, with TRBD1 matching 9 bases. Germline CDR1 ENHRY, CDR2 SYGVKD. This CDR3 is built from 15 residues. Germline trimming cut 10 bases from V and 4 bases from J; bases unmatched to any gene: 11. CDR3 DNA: TGTGCCACCCGAGATGGGACAGGGAACGGAAACACCATATATTTT. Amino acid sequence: CATRDGTGNGNTIYF.

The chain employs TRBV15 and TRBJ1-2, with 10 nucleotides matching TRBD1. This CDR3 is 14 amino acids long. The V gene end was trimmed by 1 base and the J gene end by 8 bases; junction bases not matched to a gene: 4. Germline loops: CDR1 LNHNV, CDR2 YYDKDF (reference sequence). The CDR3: CATSRGDRGRGYTF. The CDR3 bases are TGTGCCACCAGCAGAGGAGACAGGGGGCGAGGCTACACCTTC.

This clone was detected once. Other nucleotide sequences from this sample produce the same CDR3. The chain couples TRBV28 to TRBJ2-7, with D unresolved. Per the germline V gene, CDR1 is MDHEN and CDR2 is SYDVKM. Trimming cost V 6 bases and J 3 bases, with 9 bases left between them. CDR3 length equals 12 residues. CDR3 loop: CASSLSSYEQYF. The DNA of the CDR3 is TGTGCCAGCAGCCTATCGAGCTACGAGCAGTACTTC.

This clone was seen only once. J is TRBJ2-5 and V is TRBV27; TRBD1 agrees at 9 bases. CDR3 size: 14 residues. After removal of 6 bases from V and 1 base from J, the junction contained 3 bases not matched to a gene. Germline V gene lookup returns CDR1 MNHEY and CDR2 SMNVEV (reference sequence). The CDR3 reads CASRDRGIQETQYF. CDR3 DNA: TGTGCCAGCAGGGACAGGGGTATCCAAGAGACCCAGTACTTC.

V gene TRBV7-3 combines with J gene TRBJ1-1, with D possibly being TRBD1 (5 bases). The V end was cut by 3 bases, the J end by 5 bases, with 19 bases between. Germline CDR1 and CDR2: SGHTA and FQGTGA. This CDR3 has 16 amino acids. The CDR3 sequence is CASSLRANGGMTEAFF. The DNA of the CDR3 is TGTGCCAGCAGCTTGAGAGCGAACGGGGGTATGACTGAAGCTTTCTTT.

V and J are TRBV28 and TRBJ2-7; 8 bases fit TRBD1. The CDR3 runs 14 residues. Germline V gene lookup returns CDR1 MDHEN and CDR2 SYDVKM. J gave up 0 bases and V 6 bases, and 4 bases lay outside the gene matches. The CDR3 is CASRDTGGSYEQYF. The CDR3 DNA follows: TGTGCCAGCAGGGATACAGGGGGCTCCTACGAGCAGTACTTC.

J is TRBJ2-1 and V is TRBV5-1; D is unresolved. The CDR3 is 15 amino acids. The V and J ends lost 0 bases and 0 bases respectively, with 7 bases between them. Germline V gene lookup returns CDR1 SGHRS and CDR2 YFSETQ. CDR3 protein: CASSLVALSYNEQFF. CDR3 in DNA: TGCGCCAGCAGCTTGGTAGCCCTCTCCTACAATGAGCAGTTCTTC.

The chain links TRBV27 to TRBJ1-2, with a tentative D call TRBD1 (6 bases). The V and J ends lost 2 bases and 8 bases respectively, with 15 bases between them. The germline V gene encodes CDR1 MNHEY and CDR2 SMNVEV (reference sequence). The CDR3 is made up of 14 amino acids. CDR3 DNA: TGTGCCAGCAGTTTAGGGGGCCGTGTGTGGGGCTACACCTTC. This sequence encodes CASSLGGRVWGYTF.

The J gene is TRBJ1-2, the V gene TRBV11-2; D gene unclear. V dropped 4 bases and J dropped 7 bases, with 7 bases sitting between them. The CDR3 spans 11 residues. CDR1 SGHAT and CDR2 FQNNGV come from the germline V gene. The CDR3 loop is CASSSVLGYTF. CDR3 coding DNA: TGTGCCAGCAGCTCCGTACTTGGCTACACCTTC.

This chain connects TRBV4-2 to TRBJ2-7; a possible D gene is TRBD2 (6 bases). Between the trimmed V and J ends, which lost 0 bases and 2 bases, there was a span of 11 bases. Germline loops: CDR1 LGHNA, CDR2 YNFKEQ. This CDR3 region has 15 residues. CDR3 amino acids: CASSQDVAATYEQYF. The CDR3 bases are TGTGCCAGCAGCCAAGATGTAGCGGCTACCTACGAGCAGTACTTC.

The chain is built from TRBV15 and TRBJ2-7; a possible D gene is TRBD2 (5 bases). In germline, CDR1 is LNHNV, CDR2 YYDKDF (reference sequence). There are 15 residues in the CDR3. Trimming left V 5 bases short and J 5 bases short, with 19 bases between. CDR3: CATSGSASSPNEQYF. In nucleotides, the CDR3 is TGTGCCACCAGCGGTAGCGCCTCAAGCCCCAACGAGCAGTACTTC.

The CDR3 sequence is CASSEVQGTEAFF. CDR3 nucleotides: TGTGCCAGTAGTGAAGTTCAGGGGACTGAAGCTTTCTTT. The chain is built from TRBV19 and TRBJ1-1; the D gene is possibly TRBD1 (6 bases). Germline V gives CDR1 LNHDA, CDR2 SQIVND (reference sequence). The CDR3 is 13 amino acids. V lost 5 bases to trimming and J lost 5 bases, with 12 bases between them.

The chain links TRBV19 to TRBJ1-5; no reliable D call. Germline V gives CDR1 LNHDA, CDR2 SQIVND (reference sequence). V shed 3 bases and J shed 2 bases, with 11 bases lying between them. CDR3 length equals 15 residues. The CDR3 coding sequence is TGTGCCAGTAGTATCCACAGTGATGGCAATCAGCCCCAGCATTTT. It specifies CASSIHSDGNQPQHF.

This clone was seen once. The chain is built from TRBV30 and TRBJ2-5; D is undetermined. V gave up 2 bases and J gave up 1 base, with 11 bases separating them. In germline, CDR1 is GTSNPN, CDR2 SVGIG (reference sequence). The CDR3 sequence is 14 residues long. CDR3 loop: CAWSYGWSQETQYF. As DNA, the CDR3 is TGTGCCTGGAGTTACGGGTGGTCCCAAGAGACCCAGTACTTC.

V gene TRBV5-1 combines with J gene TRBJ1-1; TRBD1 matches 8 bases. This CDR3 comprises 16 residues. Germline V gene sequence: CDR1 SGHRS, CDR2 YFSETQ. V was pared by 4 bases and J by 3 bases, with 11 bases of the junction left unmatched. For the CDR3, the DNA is TGCGCCAGCAGCATCGACCGCAGGGGGCCGGACACTGAAGCTTTCTTT. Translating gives CASSIDRRGPDTEAFF.

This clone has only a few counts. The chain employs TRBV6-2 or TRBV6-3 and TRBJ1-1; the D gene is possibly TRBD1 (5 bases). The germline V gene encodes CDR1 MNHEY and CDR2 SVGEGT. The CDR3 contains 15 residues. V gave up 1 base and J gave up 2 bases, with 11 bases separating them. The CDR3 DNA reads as TGTGCCAGCAGTTACTGGGGCAGCCCAAACACTGAAGCTTTCTTT. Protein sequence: CASSYWGSPNTEAFF.